This T cell receptor beta chain is from a study of T-cell reconstitution after alpha-beta-depleted transplantation in children (dated by TCRdb to the mid-2010s). Study-wide context: Using TCR repertoire profiling, the study quantitatively followed how T-cell immune reconstitution unfolded in children after TCRalphabeta/CD19-depleted allogeneic hematopoietic cell transplantation. What the study reported, not specific to this receptor: In some patients, the high TCRbeta diversity seen at day 60 was put down to recipient T cells and intrathymic progenitors that had survived conditioning. Over subsequent months, a decline in hyperexpanded clone frequencies was noted, and after one year, T-cell counts and TCRbeta diversity were mostly ascribed to newly produced T cells. About two months after transplant, the apparently early recovery of alphabetaT-cell counts reportedly depended on just several hundred clones that had expanded rapidly and came from non-depleted graft cells.

The library relied on PCR. Sequenced using an Illumina HiSeq 2500. To normalize quantification of the TCRbeta repertoire, the TCR libraries were built with molecular barcoding that relied on unique molecular identifiers. The raw public reads went through TCRdb reprocessing: fastp at Q25, MiXCR clone calling, in-frame beta chains kept. For every CDR3 protein sequence, its rows merge into one entry that carries the most common genes and DNA. The sample yields fewer than 450,000 distinct CDR3 sequences; 15% to 20% were counted once. The ten most abundant clones make up just over 40% of the sample. Worth noting for this clonotype: Its antigen remains unidentified. One junction end disagrees with the germline gene, perhaps due to a read error.

The treatment or condition label of this sample denotes: allogeneic hematopoietic cell transplantation with graft depleted of TCRalphabeta T cells and CD19 B cells. The transplant recipients were children given TCRalphabeta/CD19-depleted allogeneic hematopoietic cell grafts. The CDR3 spans 12 residues, from the cysteine through the phenylalanine. Here the CDR3 DNA is all that survives: 36 bases in frame from base 1. This material consisted of PBMCs, mostly from graft donor cells, taken 360 days after TCRalphabeta/CD19-depleted stem cell transplant. This TCR came from a male patient aged 2 to 9 who had a stem cell transplant for acute lymphoblastic leukemia, so the T cells may come from the graft donor. The chain employs TRBV12-3 or TRBV12-4 and TRBJ1-1; the D region possibly corresponds to TRBD1 (6 bases align). The base sequence is TGTGCCAGGACTACCCCCACCAGGACAGACCGGTTT. Translated, it gives CARTTPTRTDRF.